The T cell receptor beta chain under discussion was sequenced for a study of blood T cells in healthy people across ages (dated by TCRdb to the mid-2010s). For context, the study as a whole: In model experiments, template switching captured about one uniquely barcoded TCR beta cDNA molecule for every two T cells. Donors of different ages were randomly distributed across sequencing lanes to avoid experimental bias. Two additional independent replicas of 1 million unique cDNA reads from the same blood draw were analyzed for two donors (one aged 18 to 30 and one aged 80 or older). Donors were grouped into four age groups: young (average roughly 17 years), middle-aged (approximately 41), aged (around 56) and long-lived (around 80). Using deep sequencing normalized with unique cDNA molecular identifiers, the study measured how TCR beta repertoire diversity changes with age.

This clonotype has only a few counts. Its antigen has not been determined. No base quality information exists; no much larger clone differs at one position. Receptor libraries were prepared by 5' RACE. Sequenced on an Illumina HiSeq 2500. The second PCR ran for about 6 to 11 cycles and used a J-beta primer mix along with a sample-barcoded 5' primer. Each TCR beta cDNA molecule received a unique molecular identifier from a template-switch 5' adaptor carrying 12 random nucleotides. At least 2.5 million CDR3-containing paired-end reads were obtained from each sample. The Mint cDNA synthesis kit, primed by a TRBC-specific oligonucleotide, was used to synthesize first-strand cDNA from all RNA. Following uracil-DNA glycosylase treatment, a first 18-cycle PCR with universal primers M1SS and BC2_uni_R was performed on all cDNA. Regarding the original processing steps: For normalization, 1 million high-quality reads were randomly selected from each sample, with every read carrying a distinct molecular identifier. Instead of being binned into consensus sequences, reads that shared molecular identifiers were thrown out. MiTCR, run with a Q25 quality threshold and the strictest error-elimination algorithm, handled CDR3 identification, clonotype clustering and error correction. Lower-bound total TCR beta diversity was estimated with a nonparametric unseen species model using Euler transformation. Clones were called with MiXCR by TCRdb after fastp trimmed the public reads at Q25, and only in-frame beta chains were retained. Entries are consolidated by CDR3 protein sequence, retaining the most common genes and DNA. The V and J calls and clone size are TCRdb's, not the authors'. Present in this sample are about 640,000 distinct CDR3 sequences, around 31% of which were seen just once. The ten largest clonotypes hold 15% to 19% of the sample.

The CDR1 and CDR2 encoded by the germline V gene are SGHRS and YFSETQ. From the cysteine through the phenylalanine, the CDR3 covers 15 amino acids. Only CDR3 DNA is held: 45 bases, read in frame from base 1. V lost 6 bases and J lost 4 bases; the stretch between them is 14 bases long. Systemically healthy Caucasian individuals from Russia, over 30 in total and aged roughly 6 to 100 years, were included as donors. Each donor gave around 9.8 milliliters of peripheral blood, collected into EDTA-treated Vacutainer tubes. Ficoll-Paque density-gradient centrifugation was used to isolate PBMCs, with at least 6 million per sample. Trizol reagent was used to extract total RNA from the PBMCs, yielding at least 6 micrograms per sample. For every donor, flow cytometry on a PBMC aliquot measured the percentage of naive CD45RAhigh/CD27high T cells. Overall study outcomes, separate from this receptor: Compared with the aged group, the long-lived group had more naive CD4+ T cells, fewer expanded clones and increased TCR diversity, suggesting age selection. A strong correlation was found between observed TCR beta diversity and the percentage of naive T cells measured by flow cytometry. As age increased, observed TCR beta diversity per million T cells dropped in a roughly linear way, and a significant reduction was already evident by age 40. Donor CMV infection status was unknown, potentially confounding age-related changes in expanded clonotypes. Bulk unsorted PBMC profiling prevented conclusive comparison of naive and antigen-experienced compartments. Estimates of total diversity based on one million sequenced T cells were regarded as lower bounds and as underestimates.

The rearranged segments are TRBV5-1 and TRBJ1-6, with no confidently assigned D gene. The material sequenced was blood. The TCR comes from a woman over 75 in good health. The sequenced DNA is TGCGCCAGCAACTACGGCACAGATTATAATTCACCCCTCCACTTT. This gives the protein CASNYGTDYNSPLHF. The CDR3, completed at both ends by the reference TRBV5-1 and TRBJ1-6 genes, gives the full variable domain KAGVTQTPRYLIKTRGQQVTLSCSPISGHRSVSWYQQTPGQGLQFLFEYFSETQRNKGNFPGRFSGRQFSNSRSEMNVSTLELGDSALYLCASNYGTDYNSPLHFGNGTRLTVT.